This TCR beta chain is from a study of graft-versus-host responses after intestinal transplantation. Whole-study context: Every one of the recipients received anti-thymocyte globulin induction and afterwards took tacrolimus and steroids for three to four years.

TCRdb's copy holds only in-frame clones and misses some; the assay was immunoSEQ multiplex PCR. The sample records about 120,000 clones, around 95% being singletons. Study conclusions and caveats: Among circulating GvH clones, peak levels were associated with early post-transplant declines in HvG clones.

In the case of this clone: Its antigen is not identified.

This CDR3 region has 14 residues. Germline lookup yields CDR1 MDHEN and CDR2 SYDVKM. The junction had 4 bases not matched to a gene; V was cut back by 5 bases and J by 4 bases. This chain uses TRBV28 with TRBJ2-5; the match to TRBD2 covers 10 bases. The origin of this receptor is a human donor who received an intestinal transplant. This specimen consisted of unstimulated CD8+ T cells sorted from spleen or lymph node cells, obtained before intestinal transplant. In nucleotides, the CDR3 is TGTGCCAGCAGTCCCCGACTAGCGGGAGAGACCCAGTACTTC. It is translated as CASSPRLAGETQYF.